A selection of T cell receptor beta chains follows, all from one sample in a study of blood T cell repertoires in COVID-19. Profiled with immunoSEQ multiplex PCR; TCRdb holds only in-frame clones, not every one. This table holds 100,000 to 150,000 clones, around 80% found once. Sequenced: PBMCs or T cells enriched from blood (not recorded which). Receptor source: a man aged 35-49 years with acute COVID-19. The CDR3 runs from the conserved cysteine through the conserved F or W. Each record gives: CDR3 protein, J gene, CDR3 length, clone size, V gene. Expanded clones get a size class; other rows say once, few or many, or leave the size out.

cdr3_aa: CASRRQGNEKLFF
j_call: TRBJ1-4
cdr3_length: 13
clone_size: NA
v_call: TRBV28

cdr3_aa: CASSIYGNSNQPQHF
j_call: TRBJ1-5
cdr3_length: 15
clone_size: few
v_call: TRBV19

cdr3_aa: CASTSWAGGGTEAFF
j_call: TRBJ1-1
cdr3_length: 15
clone_size: once
v_call: TRBV19

cdr3_aa: CASSPGQYQETQYF
j_call: TRBJ2-5
cdr3_length: 14
clone_size: NA
v_call: TRBV14

cdr3_aa: CASSLSLADYNEQFF
j_call: TRBJ2-1
cdr3_length: 15
clone_size: NA
v_call: TRBV7-3

cdr3_aa: CASSLKGGYGTGELFF
j_call: TRBJ2-2
cdr3_length: 16
clone_size: NA
v_call: TRBV7-9

cdr3_aa: CASSLTGGEQPQHF
j_call: TRBJ1-5
cdr3_length: 14
clone_size: NA
v_call: TRBV28

cdr3_aa: CASSISVTSGSTRQYF
j_call: TRBJ2-7
cdr3_length: 16
clone_size: NA
v_call: TRBV19

cdr3_aa: CASSPLAGGHETQYF
j_call: TRBJ2-5
cdr3_length: 15
clone_size: once
v_call: TRBV11-2

cdr3_aa: CASSVTGLDTQYF
j_call: TRBJ2-3
cdr3_length: 13
clone_size: NA
v_call: TRBV9

cdr3_aa: CASSLGIAGGYEQFF
j_call: TRBJ2-1
cdr3_length: 15
clone_size: NA
v_call: TRBV7-8

cdr3_aa: CASTPSTGSNTGELFF
j_call: TRBJ2-2
cdr3_length: 16
clone_size: few
v_call: TRBV5-1

cdr3_aa: CASSFGRGRPDTQYF
j_call: TRBJ2-3
cdr3_length: 15
clone_size: NA
v_call: TRBV28

cdr3_aa: CASSLTRQGAGNSPLHF
j_call: TRBJ1-6
cdr3_length: 17
clone_size: NA
v_call: TRBV28

cdr3_aa: CAWSLNYGYTF
j_call: TRBJ1-2
cdr3_length: 11
clone_size: NA
v_call: TRBV30

cdr3_aa: CASSSSSGGAYNEQFF
j_call: TRBJ2-1
cdr3_length: 16
clone_size: NA
v_call: TRBV11-2

cdr3_aa: CATSDSQGGTDTQYF
j_call: TRBJ2-3
cdr3_length: 15
clone_size: NA
v_call: TRBV24-1

cdr3_aa: CASSKGRGLANVCREQFF
j_call: TRBJ2-1
cdr3_length: 18
clone_size: NA
v_call: TRBV21-1

cdr3_aa: CASSYRTGRPEAFF
j_call: TRBJ1-1
cdr3_length: 14
clone_size: few
v_call: TRBV6-5

cdr3_aa: CASSTKSAGTSLVEQFF
j_call: TRBJ2-1
cdr3_length: 17
clone_size: NA
v_call: TRBV21-1

cdr3_aa: CASSYLDLTPLHF
j_call: TRBJ1-6
cdr3_length: 13
clone_size: NA
v_call: TRBV6-5

cdr3_aa: CASSLGDREAGYTF
j_call: TRBJ1-2
cdr3_length: 14
clone_size: NA
v_call: TRBV7-9

cdr3_aa: CASTNEAYEQYF
j_call: TRBJ2-7
cdr3_length: 12
clone_size: NA
v_call: TRBV7-9

cdr3_aa: CASSQDPEGGETQYF
j_call: TRBJ2-5
cdr3_length: 15
clone_size: NA
v_call: TRBV3-1/TRBV3-2

cdr3_aa: CASSPVKRGGSTPGELFF
j_call: TRBJ2-2
cdr3_length: 18
clone_size: once
v_call: TRBV18

cdr3_aa: CASSPSLANGQFF
j_call: TRBJ2-1
cdr3_length: 13
clone_size: NA
v_call: TRBV11-2

cdr3_aa: CASSQGGGNQPQHF
j_call: TRBJ1-5
cdr3_length: 14
clone_size: NA
v_call: TRBV19

cdr3_aa: CASSPRPGSNEKLFF
j_call: TRBJ1-4
cdr3_length: 15
clone_size: NA
v_call: TRBV2

cdr3_aa: CATTQDTGELFF
j_call: TRBJ2-2
cdr3_length: 12
clone_size: few
v_call: TRBV28

cdr3_aa: CARTGTEDNEQFF
j_call: TRBJ2-1
cdr3_length: 13
clone_size: NA
v_call: TRBV19

cdr3_aa: CASSWEDGDQPQHF
j_call: TRBJ1-5
cdr3_length: 14
clone_size: NA
v_call: TRBV6-5

cdr3_aa: CASIGGAPSYEQYF
j_call: TRBJ2-7
cdr3_length: 14
clone_size: NA
v_call: TRBV7-9

cdr3_aa: CASSATREKLFF
j_call: TRBJ1-4
cdr3_length: 12
clone_size: NA
v_call: TRBV10-2

cdr3_aa: CASSPSRLAGVLWDEQFF
j_call: TRBJ2-1
cdr3_length: 18
clone_size: NA
v_call: TRBV14

cdr3_aa: CASSLEGISGSYNEQFF
j_call: TRBJ2-1
cdr3_length: 17
clone_size: NA
v_call: TRBV5-1

cdr3_aa: CASSLSASGGTDTQYF
j_call: TRBJ2-3
cdr3_length: 16
clone_size: once
v_call: TRBV7-3

cdr3_aa: CASSQNGDGGAFF
j_call: TRBJ1-1
cdr3_length: 13
clone_size: NA
v_call: TRBV2

cdr3_aa: CASSPTSGETNEQFF
j_call: TRBJ2-1
cdr3_length: 15
clone_size: NA
v_call: TRBV19

cdr3_aa: CASRVPGLAGVLNTQYF
j_call: TRBJ2-3
cdr3_length: 17
clone_size: NA
v_call: TRBV28

cdr3_aa: CASRREDYEQYF
j_call: TRBJ2-7
cdr3_length: 12
clone_size: NA
v_call: TRBV25-1

cdr3_aa: CASLRVADTQYF
j_call: TRBJ2-3
cdr3_length: 12
clone_size: NA
v_call: TRBV7-9

cdr3_aa: CASSYLQGSTEAFF
j_call: TRBJ1-1
cdr3_length: 14
clone_size: few
v_call: TRBV6-5

cdr3_aa: CASSPGTGDEKLFF
j_call: TRBJ1-4
cdr3_length: 14
clone_size: NA
v_call: TRBV19

cdr3_aa: CASSRPPDRSGAFF
j_call: TRBJ1-1
cdr3_length: 14
clone_size: NA
v_call: TRBV13

cdr3_aa: CASKRENTEAFF
j_call: TRBJ1-1
cdr3_length: 12
clone_size: once
v_call: TRBV7-9

cdr3_aa: CASSYLASSGEGTQYF
j_call: TRBJ2-5
cdr3_length: 16
clone_size: NA
v_call: TRBV6-5

cdr3_aa: CASSEASLQMNTEAFF
j_call: TRBJ1-1
cdr3_length: 16
clone_size: NA
v_call: TRBV6-1

cdr3_aa: CASSVMTSGGTDTQYF
j_call: TRBJ2-3
cdr3_length: 16
clone_size: NA
v_call: TRBV5-1

cdr3_aa: CAISEGGGSNEQFF
j_call: TRBJ2-1
cdr3_length: 14
clone_size: once
v_call: TRBV10-3

cdr3_aa: CASSQETGVGNQPQHF
j_call: TRBJ1-5
cdr3_length: 16
clone_size: few
v_call: TRBV4-2

cdr3_aa: CASNSQQGAGETQYF
j_call: TRBJ2-5
cdr3_length: 15
clone_size: NA
v_call: TRBV28

cdr3_aa: CASSSEVAAYNEQFF
j_call: TRBJ2-1
cdr3_length: 15
clone_size: NA
v_call: TRBV7-3

cdr3_aa: CSVGGANEQFF
j_call: TRBJ2-1
cdr3_length: 11
clone_size: NA
v_call: TRBV29-1

cdr3_aa: CASSLRQGTATGELFF
j_call: TRBJ2-2
cdr3_length: 16
clone_size: NA
v_call: TRBV5-1

cdr3_aa: CASSAGGDGYTF
j_call: TRBJ1-2
cdr3_length: 12
clone_size: NA
v_call: TRBV12-3/TRBV12-4